The present T cell receptor beta chain was sequenced within a study of T cells in localized non-small cell lung cancer. Regarding the study as a whole: Maximal T cell clonality occurred in uninvolved adjacent lung, with tumor ranking below it. Longer survival (overall) was linked to higher T cell density in blood. A single tumor region was sequenced, leaving heterogeneity possible.

Per the germline V gene, CDR1 is KGHSH and CDR2 is LQKENI. The CDR3 extends over 12 amino acids. V was clipped by 3 bases and J by 2 bases, with 5 bases between them. Clones were sequenced by immunoSEQ multiplex PCR, and TCRdb holds only the in-frame ones, with some missing. The sample has about 74,000 clones, approximately 88% seen once. As regards this clone: Its antigen is not identified.

The V call is TRBV18, the J call TRBJ2-7; D is unresolved. The sample was peripheral blood, taken before any cancer treatment. This receptor was obtained from a female donor over 55 with stage I lung adenocarcinoma. DNA of the CDR3: TGTGCCAGCTCACCGGAACCCTACGAGCAGTACTTC. This codes for CASSPEPYEQYF. Together with reference TRBV18 and TRBJ2-7, the CDR3 gives the full variable domain: NAGVMQNPRHLVRRRGQEARLRCSPMKGHSHVYWYRQLPEEGLKFMVYLQKENIIDESGMPKERFSAEFPKEGPSILRIQQVVRGDSAAYFCASSPEPYEQYFGPGTRLTVT.